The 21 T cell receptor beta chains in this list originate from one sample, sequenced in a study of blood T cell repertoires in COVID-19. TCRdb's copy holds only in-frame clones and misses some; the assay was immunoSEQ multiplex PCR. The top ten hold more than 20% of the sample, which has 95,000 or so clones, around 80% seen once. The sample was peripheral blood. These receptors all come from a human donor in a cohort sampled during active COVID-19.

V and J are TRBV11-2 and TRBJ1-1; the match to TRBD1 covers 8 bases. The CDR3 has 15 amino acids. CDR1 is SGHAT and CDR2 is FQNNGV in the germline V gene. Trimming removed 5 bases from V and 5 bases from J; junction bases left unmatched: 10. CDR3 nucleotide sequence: TGTGCCAGCAGCCCGACGACAGGGGCGAGTACTGAAGCTTTCTTT. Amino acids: CASSPTTGASTEAFF.

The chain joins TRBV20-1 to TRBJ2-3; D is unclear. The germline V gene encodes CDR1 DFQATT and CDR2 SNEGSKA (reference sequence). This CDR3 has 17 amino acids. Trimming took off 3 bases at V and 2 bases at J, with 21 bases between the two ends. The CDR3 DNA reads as TGCAGTGCTAGTGACCATGTCCTAGTTACCGTCACAGATACGCAGTATTTT. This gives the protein CSASDHVLVTVTDTQYF.

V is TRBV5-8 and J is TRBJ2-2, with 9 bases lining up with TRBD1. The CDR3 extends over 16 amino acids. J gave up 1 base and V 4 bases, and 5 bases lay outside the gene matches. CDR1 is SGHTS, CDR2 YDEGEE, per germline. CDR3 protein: CASSLGTGLNTGELFF. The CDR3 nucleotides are TGTGCCAGCAGCCTGGGGACAGGGCTGAACACCGGGGAGCTGTTTTTT.

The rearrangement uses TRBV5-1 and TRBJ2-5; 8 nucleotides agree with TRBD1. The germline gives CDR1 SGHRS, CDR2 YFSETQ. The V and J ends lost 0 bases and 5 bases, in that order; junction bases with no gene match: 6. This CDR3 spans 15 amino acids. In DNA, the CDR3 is TGCGCCAGCAGCTTGGGGACAGGGAACTCGGAGACCCAGTACTTC. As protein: CASSLGTGNSETQYF.

The DNA for the CDR3 is TGTGCCAGCAGTGGAACCGGGACAGGACCCTACGAGCAGTACTTC. Translating it yields CASSGTGTGPYEQYF. The chain combines TRBV25-1 with TRBJ2-7, with 8 nucleotides matching TRBD1. The V gene end was trimmed by 4 bases and the J gene end by 2 bases; junction bases not matched to a gene: 7. The CDR3 is 15 residues long. The germline CDR1 and CDR2 sequences are MGHDK and SYGVNS.

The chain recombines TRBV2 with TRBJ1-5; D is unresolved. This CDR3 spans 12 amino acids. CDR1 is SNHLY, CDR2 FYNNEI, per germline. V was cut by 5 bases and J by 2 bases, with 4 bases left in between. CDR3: CASSTGNQPQHF. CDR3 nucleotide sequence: TGTGCCAGCAGTACAGGCAATCAGCCCCAGCATTTT.

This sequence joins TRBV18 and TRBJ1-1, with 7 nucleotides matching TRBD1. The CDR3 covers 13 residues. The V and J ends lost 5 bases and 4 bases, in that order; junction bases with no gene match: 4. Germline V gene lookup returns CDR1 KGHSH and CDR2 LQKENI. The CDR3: CASSSTGPTEAFF. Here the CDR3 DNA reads TGTGCCAGCTCATCGACAGGGCCCACTGAAGCTTTCTTT.

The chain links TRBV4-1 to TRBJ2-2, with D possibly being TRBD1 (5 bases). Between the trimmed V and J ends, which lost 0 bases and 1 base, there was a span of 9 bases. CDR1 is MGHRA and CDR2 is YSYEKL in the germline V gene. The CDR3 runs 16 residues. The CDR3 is CASSQEGAGNTGELFF. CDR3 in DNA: TGCGCCAGCAGCCAAGAAGGGGCAGGGAACACCGGGGAGCTGTTTTTT.

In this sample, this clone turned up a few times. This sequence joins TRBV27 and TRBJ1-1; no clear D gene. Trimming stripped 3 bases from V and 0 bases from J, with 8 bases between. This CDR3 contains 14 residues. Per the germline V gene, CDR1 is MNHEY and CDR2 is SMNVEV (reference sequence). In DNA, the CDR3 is TGTGCCAGCAGTTTTACGGGTCTGAACACTGAAGCTTTCTTT. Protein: CASSFTGLNTEAFF.

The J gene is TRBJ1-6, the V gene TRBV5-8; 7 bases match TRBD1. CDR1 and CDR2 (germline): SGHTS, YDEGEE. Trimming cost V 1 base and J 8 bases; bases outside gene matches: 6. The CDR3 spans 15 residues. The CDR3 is CASSLQGDTYSPLHF. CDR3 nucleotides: TGTGCCAGCAGCTTGCAGGGGGACACTTATTCACCCCTCCACTTT.

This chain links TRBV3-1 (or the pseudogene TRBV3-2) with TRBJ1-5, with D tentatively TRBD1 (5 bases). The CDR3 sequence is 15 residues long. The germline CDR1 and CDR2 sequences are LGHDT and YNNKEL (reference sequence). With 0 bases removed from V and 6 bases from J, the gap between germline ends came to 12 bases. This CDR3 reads CASSQESGRVQPQHF. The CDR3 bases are TGTGCCAGCAGCCAAGAATCAGGGAGGGTTCAGCCCCAGCATTTT.

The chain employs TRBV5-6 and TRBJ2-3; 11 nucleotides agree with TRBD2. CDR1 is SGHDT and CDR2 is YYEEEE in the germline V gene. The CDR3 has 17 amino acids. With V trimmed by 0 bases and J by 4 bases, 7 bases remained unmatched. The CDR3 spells CASSLALAGGSPDTQYF. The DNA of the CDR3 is TGTGCCAGCAGCTTGGCCTTAGCGGGAGGGAGCCCAGATACGCAGTATTTT.

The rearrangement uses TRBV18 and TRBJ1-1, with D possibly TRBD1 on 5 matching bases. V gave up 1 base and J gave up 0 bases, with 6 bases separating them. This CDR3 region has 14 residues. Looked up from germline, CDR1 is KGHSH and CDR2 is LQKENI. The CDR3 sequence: CASSPQGLNTEAFF. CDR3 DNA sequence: TGTGCCAGCTCACCACAGGGGTTGAACACTGAAGCTTTCTTT.

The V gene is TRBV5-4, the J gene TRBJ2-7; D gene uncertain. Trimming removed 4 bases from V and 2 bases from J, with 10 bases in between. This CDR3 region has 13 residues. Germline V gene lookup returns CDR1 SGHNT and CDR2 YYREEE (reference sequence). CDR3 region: CASSRLQPYEQYF. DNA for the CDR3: TGTGCCAGCAGCCGACTCCAACCCTACGAGCAGTACTTC.

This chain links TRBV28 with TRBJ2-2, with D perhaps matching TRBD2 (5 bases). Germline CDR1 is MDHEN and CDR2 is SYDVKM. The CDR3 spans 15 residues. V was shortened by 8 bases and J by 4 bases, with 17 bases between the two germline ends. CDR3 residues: CASGSAGVTTGELFF. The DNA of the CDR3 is TGTGCCAGCGGGAGTGCGGGTGTAACCACCGGGGAGCTGTTTTTT.

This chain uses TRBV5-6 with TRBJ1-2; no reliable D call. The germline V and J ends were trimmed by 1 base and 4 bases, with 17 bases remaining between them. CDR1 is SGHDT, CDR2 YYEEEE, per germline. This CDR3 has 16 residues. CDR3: CASSLPGLGESYGYTF. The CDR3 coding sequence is TGTGCCAGCAGCTTGCCCGGACTTGGGGAAAGCTATGGCTACACCTTC.

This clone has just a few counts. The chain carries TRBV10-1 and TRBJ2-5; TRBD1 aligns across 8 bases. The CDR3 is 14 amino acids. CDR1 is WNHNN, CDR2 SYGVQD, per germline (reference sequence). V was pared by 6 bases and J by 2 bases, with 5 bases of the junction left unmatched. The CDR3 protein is CASSADRAQETQYF. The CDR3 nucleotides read TGCGCCAGCAGCGCGGACAGGGCACAAGAGACCCAGTACTTC.

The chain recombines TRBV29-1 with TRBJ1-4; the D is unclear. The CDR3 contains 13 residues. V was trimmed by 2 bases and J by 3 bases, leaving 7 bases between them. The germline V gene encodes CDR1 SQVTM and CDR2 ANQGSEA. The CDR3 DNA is TGCAGCGTTGAACGGGGAGCTAATGAAAAACTGTTTTTT. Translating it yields CSVERGANEKLFF.

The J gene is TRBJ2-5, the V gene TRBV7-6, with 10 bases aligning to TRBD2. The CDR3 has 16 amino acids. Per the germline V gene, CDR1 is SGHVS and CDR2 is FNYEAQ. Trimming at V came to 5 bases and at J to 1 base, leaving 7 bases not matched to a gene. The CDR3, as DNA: TGTGCCAGCAGCACATCTAGCGGGAGAGGCCAAGAGACCCAGTACTTC. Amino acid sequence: CASSTSSGRGQETQYF.

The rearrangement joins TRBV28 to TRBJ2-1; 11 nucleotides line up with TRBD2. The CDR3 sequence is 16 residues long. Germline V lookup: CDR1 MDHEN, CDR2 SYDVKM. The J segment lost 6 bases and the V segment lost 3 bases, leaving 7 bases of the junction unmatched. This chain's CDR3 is CASSFSTSGGVNEQFF. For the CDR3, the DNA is TGTGCCAGCAGTTTCTCCACTAGCGGGGGAGTCAATGAGCAGTTCTTC.

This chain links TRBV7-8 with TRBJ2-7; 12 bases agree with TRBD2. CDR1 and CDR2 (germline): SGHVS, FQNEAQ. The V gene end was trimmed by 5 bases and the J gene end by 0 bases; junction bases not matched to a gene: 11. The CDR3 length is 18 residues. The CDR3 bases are TGTGCCAGCAGCCCGCCTTTTGGGACTAGCGGGCACTCCTACGAGCAGTACTTC. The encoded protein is CASSPPFGTSGHSYEQYF.